These 23 T cell receptor beta chains share one sample of origin, sequenced in a study of B cell selection in AIRE deficiency. Regulatory T cells were sorted as CD4+CD25hiCD127low/negative cells. Data came from immunoSEQ multiplex PCR; TCRdb stores just in-frame clones and leaves some out. The data show around 26,000 clones, 92% seen once. The sequencing sample was made of CD4+CD25+ Tregs sorted from PBMCs. All receptors come from a human donor in good health.

This sequence joins TRBV4-3 and TRBJ2-7; 8 bases are a match to TRBD1. This CDR3 contains 14 residues. The V gene's germline CDR1 is LGHNA and CDR2 YSLEER. The J segment lost 1 base and the V segment lost 5 bases, leaving 4 bases of the junction unmatched. CDR3 loop: CASSIRTGSYEQYF. The CDR3 coding sequence is TGCGCCAGCAGCATACGGACAGGGTCCTACGAGCAGTACTTC.

The J gene is TRBJ2-3, the V gene TRBV5-1, with 9 nucleotides matching TRBD2. The CDR3 length is 16 residues. Germline trimming cut 0 bases from V and 4 bases from J; bases unmatched to any gene: 6. Germline values: CDR1 SGHRS, CDR2 YFSETQ. The CDR3 spells CASSLALAGRSDTQYF. The CDR3 bases are TGCGCCAGCAGCTTGGCCCTAGCGGGACGTTCAGATACGCAGTATTTT.

This chain links TRBV10-2 with TRBJ2-5; TRBD2 is a possible D gene (7 bases). In germline, CDR1 is WSHSY, CDR2 SAAADI. This CDR3 spans 13 amino acids. CDR3 nucleotide sequence: TGCGCGAGCCGGGGGGCCTTCCAAGAGACCCAGTACTTC. Its translation: CASRGAFQETQYF.

The chain couples TRBV7-2 to TRBJ1-6; 9 bases fit TRBD1. V lost 6 bases to trimming and J lost 6 bases; unmatched junction nucleotides: 6. There are 15 residues in the CDR3. CDR1 and CDR2 from the germline V gene are SGHTA and FQGNSA. This chain's CDR3 is CASRGGQGLNSPLHF. In DNA, the CDR3 is TGTGCCAGCAGGGGAGGACAGGGGCTTAATTCACCCCTCCACTTT.

The chain recombines TRBV5-1 with TRBJ1-1; perhaps TRBD1 as D (6 bases). Trimming took off 6 bases at V and 4 bases at J, with 16 bases between the two ends. Germline lookup yields CDR1 SGHRS and CDR2 YFSETQ. This CDR3 region has 14 residues. CDR3 sequence: CASKSDSQATEAFF. The CDR3 DNA reads TGCGCCAGCAAATCGGACAGTCAAGCCACTGAAGCTTTCTTT.

The chain is built from TRBV6-6 and TRBJ1-3; 9 bases are shared with TRBD1. The germline gives CDR1 MNHNY, CDR2 SVGAGI (reference sequence). With 6 bases clipped from V and 3 bases from J, the junction kept 6 bases outside the gene matches. The CDR3 has 15 residues. DNA for the CDR3: TGTGCCAGCAGCCCCGGGACAGGGTATGGAAACACCATATATTTT. It specifies CASSPGTGYGNTIYF.

This clone was counted a few times. CDR3 coding DNA: TGTGCCAGCTCACCACCGGACAGCCTTGCAACTAATGAAAAACTGTTTTTT. Translation gives CASSPPDSLATNEKLFF. The chain employs TRBV18 and TRBJ1-4; a weak D match, TRBD1 (6 bases). Trimming cost V 0 bases and J 0 bases, with 11 bases left between them. CDR1 KGHSH and CDR2 LQKENI come from the germline V gene. This CDR3 is 17 amino acids long.

By frequency in the sample, this clone is medium-sized. V is TRBV18 and J is TRBJ1-5; D remains ambiguous. CDR1 and CDR2 (germline): KGHSH, LQKENI. The CDR3 is made up of 12 amino acids. Trimming pared 0 bases from V and 3 bases from J, leaving 0 bases between. In DNA, the CDR3 is TGTGCCAGCTCACCACCCAATCAGCCCCAGCATTTT. Protein: CASSPPNQPQHF.

The chain combines TRBV7-8 with TRBJ2-7; D is perhaps TRBD1 (6 bases). Trimming removed 5 bases from V and 0 bases from J, with 14 bases in between. This CDR3 region has 15 residues. The germline CDR1 and CDR2 sequences are SGHVS and FQNEAQ. CDR3 bases: TGTGCCAGCAGCCCCTGGACAGATCACTCCTACGAGCAGTACTTC. It codes for CASSPWTDHSYEQYF.

The chain is built from TRBV29-1 and TRBJ1-4; 10 bases are shared with TRBD1. The V gene's germline CDR1 is SQVTM and CDR2 ANQGSEA. With 7 bases clipped from V and 7 bases from J, the junction kept 18 bases outside the gene matches. The CDR3 consists of 17 residues. The DNA for the CDR3 is TGCAGCGCCACCGGGGCCGGGACAGGGGTGATTGGTGAAAAACTGTTTTTT. Protein: CSATGAGTGVIGEKLFF.

The sample holds one count of this clone. The V call is TRBV5-5, the J call TRBJ1-5; D is possibly TRBD1 (5 bases). Trimming took off 4 bases at V and 2 bases at J, with 16 bases between the two ends. Germline lookup yields CDR1 SGHKS and CDR2 YYEKEE (reference sequence). There are 16 residues in the CDR3. In DNA, the CDR3 is TGTGCCAGCAGCCTGGCGAATTGGGGCGGCAATCAGCCCCAGCATTTT. Its translation is CASSLANWGGNQPQHF.

This chain links TRBV5-1 with TRBJ2-3; D could derive from TRBD1 or TRBD2 (7 bases each). The CDR3 is made up of 15 amino acids. Germline-derived CDR1 and CDR2 are SGHRS and YFSETQ. V was clipped by 6 bases and J by 0 bases, with 14 bases between them. CDR3 coding DNA: TGCGCCAGCAAATCTCAGGGGGGGAGCACAGATACGCAGTATTTT. Translated, it gives CASKSQGGSTDTQYF.

The V gene is TRBV28, the J gene TRBJ2-7; TRBD1 matches at 10 bases. Germline-derived CDR1 and CDR2 are MDHEN and SYDVKM. This CDR3 spans 19 amino acids. With 1 base clipped from V and 2 bases from J, the junction kept 14 bases outside the gene matches. This CDR3 reads CASSLSTRPGQGRTYEQYF. The DNA of the CDR3 is TGTGCCAGCAGTTTATCCACCAGACCGGGACAGGGGCGAACCTACGAGCAGTACTTC.

This clone was seen just once. The J gene is TRBJ1-3, the V gene TRBV14; D is possibly TRBD1 (6 bases). There are 17 residues in the CDR3. Germline V lookup: CDR1 SGHDN, CDR2 FVKESK. V lost 0 bases, J lost 3 bases, and 15 bases lay in between. CDR3 nucleotides: TGTGCCAGCAGCCAAGACCTCAGGGGCAAAGTTGGAAACACCATATATTTT. Encoded protein: CASSQDLRGKVGNTIYF.

The CDR3 DNA follows: TGTGCCAGCAGTCGCCGCGGCAGGTCCTACGAGCAGTACTTC. This sequence encodes CASSRRGRSYEQYF. This chain uses TRBV27 with TRBJ2-7, with no clear D. CDR1 MNHEY and CDR2 SMNVEV come from the germline V gene (reference sequence). Trimming shortened V by 5 bases and J by 1 base, and 12 bases separated the two germline ends. The CDR3 is 14 amino acids.

The chain joins TRBV11-2 to TRBJ1-2; 7 nucleotides match TRBD1. Trimming at V came to 4 bases and at J to 4 bases, leaving 9 bases not matched to a gene. Looked up from germline, CDR1 is SGHAT and CDR2 is FQNNGV. The CDR3 totals 15 residues. CDR3 region: CASSSPTTGRYGYTF. The CDR3 DNA reads TGTGCCAGCAGCTCCCCAACGACAGGGCGCTATGGCTACACCTTC.

This clone was seen a single time. CDR3 bases: TGTGCCAGCAGAGGACAGGTCACTGAAGCTTTCTTT. Residues: CASRGQVTEAFF. The genes are TRBV6-1 and TRBJ1-1, with TRBD1 matching 7 bases. The CDR3 spans 12 residues. The V gene's germline CDR1 is MNHNS and CDR2 SASEGT. V trimming: 6 bases; J trimming: 4 bases; junction bases outside the gene matches: 2.

The chain links TRBV25-1 to TRBJ1-2; the D gene is possibly TRBD1 (5 bases). V shed 8 bases and J shed 1 base, with 14 bases lying between them. The CDR3 has 14 residues. Looked up from germline, CDR1 is MGHDK and CDR2 is SYGVNS. The CDR3 DNA is TGTGCCAGCGGGGGGACGGGGCTTAACTATGGCTACACCTTC. Its protein product is CASGGTGLNYGYTF.

The gene calls are TRBV30 and TRBJ1-4, with a tentative D call TRBD1 (5 bases). Germline CDR1 is GTSNPN and CDR2 is SVGIG (reference sequence). The CDR3 consists of 11 residues. V lost 5 bases to trimming and J lost 15 bases, with 16 bases between them. CDR3 sequence (DNA): TGTGCCTGGGGGACGTCGGAAAAGGTGTTTTTT. Translating it yields CAWGTSEKVFF.

The chain is built from TRBV7-3 and TRBJ1-1, with TRBD1 identical over 7 bases. The CDR3 totals 15 residues. Germline CDR1 SGHTA, CDR2 FQGTGA. V dropped 3 bases and J dropped 1; count of bases not matched to a gene: 5. The CDR3 region is CASSFHRGQNTEAFF. DNA of the CDR3: TGTGCCAGCAGCTTTCACAGGGGCCAGAACACTGAAGCTTTCTTT.

This clone was seen only once. This chain connects TRBV18 to TRBJ1-6; 10 bases agree with TRBD1. This CDR3 is 14 amino acids long. V was clipped by 3 bases and J by 10 bases; unmatched bases: 3. CDR1 is KGHSH and CDR2 is LQKENI in the germline V gene. DNA of the CDR3: TGTGCCAGCTCACCTGGACAGGGGGACTCACCCCTCCACTTT. It translates to CASSPGQGDSPLHF.

There are a few counts of this clone. The CDR3 loop reads CASRSRLGWETQYF. DNA for the CDR3: TGTGCCAGCAGGTCCCGGTTGGGGTGGGAGACCCAGTACTTC. The gene calls are TRBV6-5 and TRBJ2-5; D is ambiguous. CDR1 and CDR2 from the germline V gene are MNHEY and SVGAGI. The germline V and J ends were trimmed by 6 bases and 5 bases, with 16 bases remaining between them. The CDR3 totals 14 residues.

The chain has TRBV10-1 and TRBJ1-6; a possible D gene is TRBD1 (6 bases). CDR1 WNHNN and CDR2 SYGVQD come from the germline V gene (reference sequence). V was pared by 2 bases and J by 6 bases, with 17 bases between. The CDR3 runs to 17 residues. CDR3 protein: CASSELDRDTLNSPLHF. DNA of the CDR3: TGCGCCAGCAGTGAGCTTGACCGGGACACCCTTAATTCACCCCTCCACTTT.